Ten or more counts support the clone carrying this T cell receptor beta chain. V shed 3 bases, J shed 9 bases, and the junction held 1 base outside the gene matches. CDR3 length: 12 residues. The germline gives CDR1 MNHEY, CDR2 SMNVEV (reference sequence). This sample is drawn from a study of T cells in Graves' hyperthyroidism and ophthalmopathy. RNA transcripts gave rise to amplified TCR beta CDR3 regions. Carried out on the TCR CDR3, a first-round RT-PCR used the HTBI primer set. One entry per CDR3 protein, called by TCRdb with MiXCR from the multiplex PCR reads. The table shows some 300,000 distinct CDR3 sequences, with roughly 13% occurring only once. Absence of ophthalmopathy progression within 18 months defined stable Graves' hyperthyroidism. Lactation, pregnancy, other autoimmune disease or uncontrolled infection led to exclusion of patients. Each diagnosis drew on symptoms, thyroxine, TRAb, thyroid ultrasound and orbital computed tomography findings. More than 9.5 ml fresh peripheral blood yielded the PBMCs.

This sequence joins TRBV27 and TRBJ2-1; TRBD2 matches 8 bases. The source material was blood. This sequence was found in a woman aged 40 to 49 with Graves' hyperthyroidism. CDR3 region: CASSFLAGEQFF. The CDR3 DNA reads TGTGCCAGCAGTTTCCTAGCGGGTGAGCAGTTCTTC.